The next 8 T cell receptor beta chains were all read from a single sample in a study of T-cell memory formation after mild COVID-19. Using its own MiXCR run on the 5' RACE reads, TCRdb lists one record per CDR3 protein. The profile shows under 250,000 distinct CDR3 sequences, 15% of them singletons. Sample: PBMCs or a T cell subset sorted from them (not recorded which). All receptors come from an adult woman who had mild COVID-19 (a few samples of this study predate the infection). Cell type and time point are not known.

The J gene is TRBJ2-1, the V gene TRBV12-3 or TRBV12-4, with TRBD2 identical over 8 bases. CDR3 size: 14 residues. The ends lost 6 bases at V and 6 bases at J; junction bases unmatched: 7. CDR3 DNA: TGTGCCAGCAGACTCAGCGGGAGCGGCAATGAGCAGTTCTTC. Translation: CASRLSGSGNEQFF.

The chain uses TRBV5-4 and TRBJ2-2, with 12 bases fitting TRBD2. The germline gives CDR1 SGHNT, CDR2 YYREEE (reference sequence). The CDR3 contains 16 residues. J gave up 5 bases and V 4 bases, and 6 bases lay outside the gene matches. CDR3 DNA: TGTGCCAGCAGCGAACTAGCGGGGGGACCTACCGGGGAGCTGTTTTTT. It codes for CASSELAGGPTGELFF.

The V gene is TRBV12-3 or TRBV12-4, the J gene TRBJ1-2, with TRBD1 as a possible D gene (6 bases). The CDR3 consists of 13 residues. V was pared by 7 bases and J by 4 bases, with 13 bases between. CDR3 in amino acids: CASTRTALYGYTF. As DNA, the CDR3 is TGTGCCAGCACCCGGACAGCCCTCTATGGCTACACCTTC.

This clonotype has more than one count but fewer than ten. The genes are TRBV10-3 and TRBJ1-6, with D uncertain. The CDR3 is made up of 16 amino acids. The germline V gene has CDR1 ENHRY and CDR2 SYGVKD. The V end was cut by 0 bases, the J end by 10 bases, with 16 bases between. The CDR3 DNA sequence: TGTGCCATCAGTGAGTCGGGAAGTGAAGTCGGCTCACCCCTCCACTTT. Translating it yields CAISESGSEVGSPLHF.

As regards this clonotype: A much more abundant neighbour one base away suggests this may be a read error. The V gene is TRBV7-9, the J gene TRBJ2-5; 7 bases align to TRBD1. Germline CDR1 reads SEHNR; CDR2 reads FQNEAQ (reference sequence). The CDR3 covers 12 residues. The J segment lost 4 bases and the V segment lost 11 bases, leaving 7 bases of the junction unmatched. CDR3 in DNA: TGTGCCTGGGGACAGTCGAGAGAGACCCAGTACTTC. Protein product: CAWGQSRETQYF.

This clonotype showed up just a few times. The V gene is TRBV10-3, the J gene TRBJ2-3, with D tentatively TRBD2 (6 bases). V lost 10 bases and J 2 bases, leaving 16 bases between the germline ends. The CDR3 runs to 14 residues. Germline CDR1 reads ENHRY; CDR2 reads SYGVKD. For the CDR3, the DNA is TGTGCCACCAACGGCGCGGGGAACACAGATACGCAGTATTTT. Amino acids: CATNGAGNTDTQYF.

This clonotype occurred many times. The chain uses TRBV12-3 or TRBV12-4 and TRBJ1-1; D call uncertain. The V end lost 6 bases, the J end lost 6 bases, and 14 bases lay between the germline ends. The CDR3 is 13 amino acids. CDR3 in amino acids: CASSRIGRAEAFF. As DNA, the CDR3 is TGTGCCAGCAGCCGAATCGGGCGAGCTGAAGCTTTCTTT.

This clonotype has at least ten counts. This chain connects TRBV5-1 to TRBJ2-3, with TRBD2 identical over 7 bases. Trimming took 5 bases from V and 6 from J; bases not matched to a gene: 15. The CDR3 spans 16 residues. Germline CDR1 and CDR2: SGHRS and YFSETQ. Written as DNA, the CDR3 is TGCGCCAGCAGTCCCCAGACGGGGGGACGATTGGATACGCAGTATTTT. Translating gives CASSPQTGGRLDTQYF.